This T cell receptor (beta chain) stems from a study of cytomegalovirus exposure and HLA in healthy donors. Findings and limits, study-wide: There were 160 or so TCR beta chains listed as cytomegalovirus-associated.

PCR involved 60 Vbeta and 13 Jbeta primers. Here immunoSEQ multiplex PCR was the method, and the copy in TCRdb shows in-frame clones only, minus some. The sample holds around 270,000 clones, 75% to 85% seen once. Between the trimmed V and J ends, which lost 0 bases and 3 bases, there was a span of 13 bases. CDR3 length equals 17 residues. Germline loops: CDR1 SGDLS, CDR2 YYNGEE. Details on this clone: Antigen specificity is unknown.

Material: PBMCs. The chain joins TRBV9 to TRBJ2-6; the D is unclear. This sequence originates from a girl aged 2 to 9 in good health and CMV-seronegative. CDR3 nucleotide sequence: TGTGCCAGCAGCGTAGCCAGGTCCGTTGGTGGGGCCAACGTCCTGACTTTC. The encoded protein is CASSVARSVGGANVLTF.